This paragraph reports one T cell receptor beta chain. This record comes from a study of T cell responses to AZD1222 COVID-19 vaccine. TCRdb keeps only in-frame clones here, not all; method: immunoSEQ multiplex PCR. The table lists around 130,000 clones, around nine tenths of them singletons, with 4% to 4.5% in the top ten. Germline V lookup: CDR1 LGHNA, CDR2 YNFKEQ. The CDR3 is 19 amino acids. V was clipped by 1 base and J by 8 bases, with 27 bases between them. Here the sequenced sample was peripheral blood, taken 28 days after the second dose of the MenACWY control vaccine. The V gene is TRBV4-2, the J gene TRBJ2-1; possible D gene TRBD2, 6 bases. The receptor was isolated from an adult who received the MenACWY meningococcal vaccine as a control. For the CDR3, the DNA is TGTGCCAGCAGCCAAGGAGTGCTAGCGCCCTTTGGGTTGGGCGATGAGCAGTTCTTC. It yields the protein CASSQGVLAPFGLGDEQFF.